This T cell receptor beta chain stems from a study of shared clonotypes between healthy human individuals. The naive CD8 population came from CD45RO-negative cells selected for CCR7, without terminally differentiated effector memory CD45RA+ cells. Adult Caucasians living in Nashville, Tennessee made up all of the donors. The junction had 12 bases not matched to a gene; V was cut back by 6 bases and J by 5 bases. This CDR3 has 15 amino acids. Per germline, CDR1 SEHNR and CDR2 FQNEAQ (reference sequence). Clones were sequenced by immunoSEQ multiplex PCR, and TCRdb holds only the in-frame ones, with some missing. The sample consists of around 1.9 million clones, 93% of them appearing once. Study-wide results and caveats: In a handful of donors, 4.5% to 5.5% of naive CD4 clonotypes appeared in common. Naive subsets generally exceeded memory subsets in estimated richness.

Note on this clone: Its antigen is unknown.

This receptor was identified in a man aged 18 to 35 in good health. Some clones in this sample may be carry-over from other donors' samples. Input material: naive CD8+ T cells from PBMCs. V is TRBV7-9 and J is TRBJ1-2, with 7 bases fitting TRBD1. CDR3 sequence (DNA): TGTGCCAGCAGGAACCTTTTGACAGGGCCGTATGGCTACACCTTC. Translated: CASRNLLTGPYGYTF.